This TCR beta chain was identified during a study of CXCR3-negative and CXCR3-positive naive CD8 T cells. Across the study: Each library held about 1.5 +/- 0.3 million TRB reads, approximately 130 million in total. Whole-study results and caveats: TRB CDR3s were more hydrophobic in CXCR3-positive than in CXCR3-negative naive cells. TRB CDR3 properties served as the basis for inferring TCR strength, and surface CD5 was comparable between naive subsets.

In preparing the TRB cDNA libraries, 5' RACE with UMI labels was used. TCRdb reprocessed the 5' RACE reads, keeping one entry per CDR3 protein, no DNA. In total, the table holds some 10,000 distinct CDR3 sequences. Every individual CD8+ T cell subset underwent sorting in triplicate at around 300,000 cells apiece. According to its frequency, this clonotype is medium-sized. Its antigen is currently unknown. Specimen: naive CXCR3- CD8+ T cells from blood. Documented subset: CD45RO-CCR7+CD27+CD95- naive CD8+ T cells lacking CXCR3 (TNR3-). This receptor was identified in a human donor in good health. Some clones in this sample may be carry-over from other donors' samples.

The CDR3 reads CATSGGIGTDTQYF. The rearrangement joins TRBV24-1 to TRBJ2-3; TCRdb returns TRBD1, unconfirmable since there is no DNA. Germline V gene data show CDR1 as KGHDR and CDR2 as SFDVKD. The CDR3 is 14 residues long.